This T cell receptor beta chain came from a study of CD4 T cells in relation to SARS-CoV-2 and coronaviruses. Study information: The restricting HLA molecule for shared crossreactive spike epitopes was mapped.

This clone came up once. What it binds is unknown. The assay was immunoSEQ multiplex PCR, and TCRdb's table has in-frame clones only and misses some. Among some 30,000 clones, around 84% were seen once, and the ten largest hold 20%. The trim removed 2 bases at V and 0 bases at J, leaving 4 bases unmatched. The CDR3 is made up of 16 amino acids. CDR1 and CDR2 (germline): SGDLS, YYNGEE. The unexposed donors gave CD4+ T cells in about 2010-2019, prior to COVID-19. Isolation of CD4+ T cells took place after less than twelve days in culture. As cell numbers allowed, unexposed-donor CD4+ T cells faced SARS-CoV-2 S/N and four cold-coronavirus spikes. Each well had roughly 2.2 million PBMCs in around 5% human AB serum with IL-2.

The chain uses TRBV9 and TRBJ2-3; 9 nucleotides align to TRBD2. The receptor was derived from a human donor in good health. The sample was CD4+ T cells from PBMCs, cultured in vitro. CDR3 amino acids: CASSVGTSYSTDTQYF. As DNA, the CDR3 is TGTGCCAGCAGCGTCGGGACTAGCTATAGCACAGATACGCAGTATTTT.